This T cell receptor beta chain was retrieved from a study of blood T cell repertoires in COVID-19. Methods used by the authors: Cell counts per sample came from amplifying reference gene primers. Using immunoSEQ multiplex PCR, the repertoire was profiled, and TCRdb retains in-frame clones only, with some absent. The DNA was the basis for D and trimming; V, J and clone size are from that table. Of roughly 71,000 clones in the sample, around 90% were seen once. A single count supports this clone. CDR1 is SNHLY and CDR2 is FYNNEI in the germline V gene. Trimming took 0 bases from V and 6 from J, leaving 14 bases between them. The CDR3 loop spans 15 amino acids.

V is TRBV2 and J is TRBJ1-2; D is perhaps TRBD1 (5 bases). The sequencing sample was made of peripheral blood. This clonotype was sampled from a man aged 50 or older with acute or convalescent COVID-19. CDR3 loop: CASSEALRGRDGYTF. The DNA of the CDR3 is TGTGCCAGCAGTGAAGCGCTTCGTGGCAGGGATGGCTACACCTTC. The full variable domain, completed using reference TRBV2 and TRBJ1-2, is EPEVTQTPSHQVTQMGQEVILRCVPISNHLYFYWYRQILGQKVEFLVSFYNNEISEKSEIFDDQFSVERPDGSNFTLKIRSTKLEDSAMYFCASSEALRGRDGYTFGSGTRLTVV.